These T cell receptor beta chains were read from a single sample in a study of blood T cells in healthy people across ages. MiXCR, applied by TCRdb to the 5' RACE reads, yields one record per CDR3 protein. Of about 1,500,000 distinct CDR3 sequences listed, approximately 42% were seen once; the top ten hold 7% to 9.5%. Sequencing input: blood. The source is a woman between 18 and 29 years old in good health. The CDR3 runs from the conserved cysteine through the conserved F or W. Fields, in order: CDR3 DNA, CDR3 protein, J gene, CDR3 length, D gene, clone size, V gene. D genes are given only for firm matches. Size is omitted from some rows. Given values are once, few, many or a class for expanded clones.

CDR3nt: TGCAGTGCTAGGCCGGGACTAGCGGAATCCAACACCGGGGAGCTGTTTTTT; CDR3aa: CSARPGLAESNTGELFF; j_gene: TRBJ2-2; len: 17; d_gene: TRBD2; abundance: NA; v_gene: TRBV20-1
CDR3nt: TGTGCCAGCAGCCAAGATCTGGACAGGACCTACGAGCAGTACTTC; CDR3aa: CASSQDLDRTYEQYF; j_gene: TRBJ2-7; len: 15; d_gene: TRBD1; abundance: few; v_gene: TRBV14
CDR3nt: TGCAGTGCTAGAGATCCGTTCGGGACAGGGTACCTCAATAGCAATCAGCCCCAGCATTTT; CDR3aa: CSARDPFGTGYLNSNQPQHF; j_gene: TRBJ1-5; len: 20; d_gene: TRBD1; abundance: NA; v_gene: TRBV20-1
CDR3nt: TGTGCCAGCAGTAAACTAGCGGGGGGCTACAATGAGCAGTTCTTC; CDR3aa: CASSKLAGGYNEQFF; j_gene: TRBJ2-1; len: 15; d_gene: TRBD2; abundance: few; v_gene: TRBV6-5
CDR3nt: TGTGCCAGCAGCCCCGGTTGGCTAGCGGGGAGAACAGATACGCAGTATTTT; CDR3aa: CASSPGWLAGRTDTQYF; j_gene: TRBJ2-3; len: 17; d_gene: TRBD2; abundance: NA; v_gene: TRBV7-2
CDR3nt: TGTGCCAGCAGTTTCCCCGGGAGGCTCAATGAGCAGTTCTTC; CDR3aa: CASSFPGRLNEQFF; j_gene: TRBJ2-1; len: 14; d_gene: TRBD2; abundance: NA; v_gene: TRBV12-3/TRBV12-4
CDR3nt: TGCAGTGCTAGGCCCGTAGACTCCTACGAGCAGTACTTC; CDR3aa: CSARPVDSYEQYF; j_gene: TRBJ2-7; len: 13; d_gene: NA; abundance: NA; v_gene: TRBV20-1
CDR3nt: TGCAGTGCTAGTCCTAGCGGGAGGTCAGATACGCAGTATTTT; CDR3aa: CSASPSGRSDTQYF; j_gene: TRBJ2-3; len: 14; d_gene: TRBD2; abundance: NA; v_gene: TRBV20-1
CDR3nt: TGCAGTGCGAACACGGACACCAACTCCTACGAGCAGTACTTC; CDR3aa: CSANTDTNSYEQYF; j_gene: TRBJ2-7; len: 14; d_gene: NA; abundance: few; v_gene: TRBV20-1
CDR3nt: TGTGCCAGCCAGGTTGGCGGGGGGGCTTACAATGAGCAGTTCTTC; CDR3aa: CASQVGGGAYNEQFF; j_gene: TRBJ2-1; len: 15; d_gene: TRBD2; abundance: NA; v_gene: TRBV25-1
CDR3nt: TGCAGTGCCCTCTTAGACAATGAGCAGTTCTTC; CDR3aa: CSALLDNEQFF; j_gene: TRBJ2-1; len: 11; d_gene: NA; abundance: NA; v_gene: TRBV20-1
CDR3nt: TGCAGTGCTAGTTTTCCAGGGCGGCGCGGCTACACCTTC; CDR3aa: CSASFPGRRGYTF; j_gene: TRBJ1-2; len: 13; d_gene: NA; abundance: few; v_gene: TRBV20-1
CDR3nt: TGTGCCAGCAGCGACGTGGCAGAGTGGAGTGGAGAGACCCAGTACTTC; CDR3aa: CASSDVAEWSGETQYF; j_gene: TRBJ2-5; len: 16; d_gene: NA; abundance: NA; v_gene: TRBV6-1
CDR3nt: TGTGCCAGCAGCTCCACGACTAGCGGGAAGTACAATGAGCAGTTCTTC; CDR3aa: CASSSTTSGKYNEQFF; j_gene: TRBJ2-1; len: 16; d_gene: TRBD2; abundance: few; v_gene: TRBV7-9
CDR3nt: TGTGCCAGCAGCCAAGATCAGGCGCTACGTGAAGCTTTCTTT; CDR3aa: CASSQDQALREAFF; j_gene: TRBJ1-1; len: 14; d_gene: NA; abundance: NA; v_gene: TRBV3-1
CDR3nt: TGCAGTGCTAGAGATAGCGGGGTCCCGAACACTGAAGCTTTCTTT; CDR3aa: CSARDSGVPNTEAFF; j_gene: TRBJ1-1; len: 15; d_gene: NA; abundance: NA; v_gene: TRBV20-1
CDR3nt: TGTGCCAGCAGTTGGCCGGGACAGGGGAACAATGAGCAGTTCTTC; CDR3aa: CASSWPGQGNNEQFF; j_gene: TRBJ2-1; len: 15; d_gene: TRBD1; abundance: NA; v_gene: TRBV6-6
CDR3nt: TGTGCCAGCAGTTTGGTCGCGGATAGGGACGAACAAGAGACCCAGTACTTC; CDR3aa: CASSLVADRDEQETQYF; j_gene: TRBJ2-5; len: 17; d_gene: NA; abundance: NA; v_gene: TRBV12-3/TRBV12-4
CDR3nt: TGTGCCATTGCCCCCGGGACGCTTTCTGGAAACACCATATATTTT; CDR3aa: CAIAPGTLSGNTIYF; j_gene: TRBJ1-3; len: 15; d_gene: NA; abundance: NA; v_gene: TRBV10-3
CDR3nt: TGTGCCAGCAGTGAAGCGCTTCTGCACAGGGTGAACACTGAAGCTTTCTTT; CDR3aa: CASSEALLHRVNTEAFF; j_gene: TRBJ1-1; len: 17; d_gene: NA; abundance: NA; v_gene: TRBV2
CDR3nt: TGCGCCAGCAGACCCCCCAGGGAATCGTGTGGCTACACCTTC; CDR3aa: CASRPPRESCGYTF; j_gene: TRBJ1-2; len: 14; d_gene: NA; abundance: NA; v_gene: TRBV5-1
CDR3nt: TGTGCCAGCAGCCCGGGACAGGGTTTCGGTGAGCAGTTCTTC; CDR3aa: CASSPGQGFGEQFF; j_gene: TRBJ2-1; len: 14; d_gene: TRBD1; abundance: NA; v_gene: TRBV28
CDR3nt: TGTGCCAGCATCCATCCGGACAGACGCCTTCGGTACACTCGCCTTAGCTCCTATAATTCACCCCTCCACTTT; CDR3aa: CASIHPDRRLRYTRLSSYNSPLHF; j_gene: TRBJ1-6; len: 24; d_gene: NA; abundance: NA; v_gene: TRBV27
CDR3nt: TGTGCCATCAGGGATAAAGAGACCCAGTACTTC; CDR3aa: CAIRDKETQYF; j_gene: TRBJ2-5; len: 11; d_gene: NA; abundance: few; v_gene: TRBV10-3
CDR3nt: TGTGCCAGCAGCCTTTACCACGAGCAGTACTTC; CDR3aa: CASSLYHEQYF; j_gene: TRBJ2-7; len: 11; d_gene: NA; abundance: many; v_gene: TRBV28
CDR3nt: TGTGCCAGCCTGGGGACAGTTACCTACGAGCAGTACTTC; CDR3aa: CASLGTVTYEQYF; j_gene: TRBJ2-7; len: 13; d_gene: TRBD1; abundance: NA; v_gene: TRBV6-1
CDR3nt: TGTGCCAGCAGTGAAGTCGACAGTTTAGCTAACTATGGCTACACCTTC; CDR3aa: CASSEVDSLANYGYTF; j_gene: TRBJ1-2; len: 16; d_gene: NA; abundance: NA; v_gene: TRBV2
CDR3nt: TGCAGCGTTGAAACCGGGACTAGCGGAAGCTCCTACGAGCAGTACTTC; CDR3aa: CSVETGTSGSSYEQYF; j_gene: TRBJ2-7; len: 16; d_gene: TRBD2; abundance: NA; v_gene: TRBV29-1
CDR3nt: TGTGCCAGCAGCGTAGGAATGGGGTCTGGGGCCAACGTCCTGACTTTC; CDR3aa: CASSVGMGSGANVLTF; j_gene: TRBJ2-6; len: 16; d_gene: NA; abundance: NA; v_gene: TRBV9
CDR3nt: TGCAGTGCCTTGGAGGGGGCTACAGGAAACACCATATATTTT; CDR3aa: CSALEGATGNTIYF; j_gene: TRBJ1-3; len: 14; d_gene: TRBD1; abundance: NA; v_gene: TRBV20-1
CDR3nt: TGCGCCAGCAGCTTTTTTCGGCCCGGGACAGATACGCAGTATTTT; CDR3aa: CASSFFRPGTDTQYF; j_gene: TRBJ2-3; len: 15; d_gene: NA; abundance: NA; v_gene: TRBV5-1
CDR3nt: TGTGCCAGCGCCCGGTTAAACACTGAAGCTTTCTTT; CDR3aa: CASARLNTEAFF; j_gene: TRBJ1-1; len: 12; d_gene: NA; abundance: NA; v_gene: TRBV6-6